These 14 T cell receptor beta chains originate from one sample sequenced in a study of OX40 agonist ivuxolimab in advanced cancers. Some clones are missing from TCRdb's copy, which holds only in-frame ones; the method was immunoSEQ multiplex PCR. The sample has 85,000 to 130,000 clones, about nine tenths seen once. Sample: CD4+ or CD8+ T cells sorted from blood, taken in a trial of the OX40 agonist ivuxolimab. The receptors here all came from an adult with an advanced solid tumor such as melanoma, head and neck, liver or kidney cancer.

V usage is TRBV6-1 and J usage is TRBJ1-1; a weak D match, TRBD1 (5 bases). Deletions cut 5 bases from V and 7 bases from J, with 17 bases between. The germline V gene has CDR1 MNHNS and CDR2 SASEGT. CDR3 length: 14 residues. CDR3 amino acids: CASSLRGWGNEAFF. The CDR3, as DNA: TGTGCCAGCAGTCTGAGGGGTTGGGGGAATGAAGCTTTCTTT.

This CDR3 reads CASSGISSGKSYNEQFF. In DNA form, the CDR3 reads TGTGCCAGCAGTGGGATCTCTAGCGGGAAGTCCTACAATGAGCAGTTCTTC. The rearrangement uses TRBV2 and TRBJ2-1; 9 bases are a match to TRBD2. There are 17 residues in the CDR3. Per the germline V gene, CDR1 is SNHLY and CDR2 is FYNNEI. Trimming cost V 4 bases and J 1 base; bases outside gene matches: 8.

This chain joins TRBV7-9 and TRBJ2-2; D not resolved. CDR1 is SEHNR and CDR2 is FQNEAQ in the germline V gene (reference sequence). CDR3 length: 15 residues. Trimming took off 3 bases at V and 1 base at J, with 9 bases between the two ends. The CDR3 protein is CASSFGYKNTGELFF. The CDR3, as DNA: TGTGCCAGCAGCTTTGGCTACAAGAACACCGGGGAGCTGTTTTTT. The full variable domain, in which reference TRBV7-9 and TRBJ2-2 provide the parts outside the CDR3, is DTGVSQNPRHKITKRGQNVTFRCDPISEHNRLYWYRQTLGQGPEFLTYFQNEAQLEKSRLLSDRFSAERPKGSFSTLEIQRTEQGDSAMYLCASSFGYKNTGELFFGEGSRLTVL.

CDR3 coding DNA: TGTGCCTGGAGTGTTAACCTCTTCGGTGGCTACACCTTC. This translates into CAWSVNLFGGYTF. The V and J genes are TRBV30 and TRBJ1-2, with D hard to call. The CDR3 totals 13 residues. Per the germline V gene, CDR1 is GTSNPN and CDR2 is SVGIG (reference sequence). Between the trimmed V and J ends, which lost 0 bases and 7 bases, there was a span of 12 bases.

The chain has TRBV7-2 and TRBJ2-7, with 12 bases that match TRBD2. Germline CDR1 reads SGHTA; CDR2 reads FQGNSA. The CDR3 has 18 residues. Germline trimming cut 1 base from V and 0 bases from J; bases unmatched to any gene: 7. The CDR3 nucleotides are TGTGCCAGCAGCTTAGGACTAGCGGGAGTAACTAACTCCTACGAGCAGTACTTC. Protein product: CASSLGLAGVTNSYEQYF.

V is TRBV27 and J is TRBJ2-1; 8 bases match TRBD2. This CDR3 spans 16 amino acids. Losses at the gene ends were 5 bases for V and 6 bases for J; bases not matched to a gene: 12. Germline V gives CDR1 MNHEY, CDR2 SMNVEV (reference sequence). CDR3 sequence: CASSETSGGRLNEQFF. CDR3 DNA sequence: TGTGCCAGCAGTGAAACTAGCGGCGGGAGACTCAATGAGCAGTTCTTC.

J is TRBJ1-4 and V is TRBV28; perhaps TRBD1 as D (5 bases). The CDR3 contains 14 residues. V was trimmed by 6 bases and J by 7 bases, leaving 15 bases between them. Germline assignment: CDR1 MDHEN and CDR2 SYDVKM. The CDR3 reads CASSPPRGSEKLFF. The CDR3 DNA reads as TGTGCCAGCAGCCCTCCGCGGGGGTCTGAAAAACTGTTTTTT.

The chain recombines TRBV9 with TRBJ2-1; D may correspond to TRBD1 or TRBD2 (6 bases each). The V and J ends lost 2 bases and 4 bases respectively, with 13 bases between them. CDR1 SGDLS and CDR2 YYNGEE come from the germline V gene. This CDR3 is built from 15 residues. The DNA for the CDR3 is TGTGCCAGCAGCGTCGGGGGCGGGGAGTACAATGAGCAGTTCTTC. Encoded protein: CASSVGGGEYNEQFF.

The rearrangement uses TRBV11-1 and TRBJ2-7; possible D gene TRBD1, 6 bases. The germline V gene has CDR1 SGHAT and CDR2 FQDESV (reference sequence). Between the trimmed V and J ends, which lost 2 bases and 3 bases, there was a span of 14 bases. The CDR3 spans 15 residues. The CDR3 DNA reads as TGTGCCAGCAGCTTAATCCCGCAGGGGCACTACGAGCAGTACTTC. As protein: CASSLIPQGHYEQYF.

The chain recombines TRBV28 with TRBJ1-5; D call uncertain. The V end was cut by 6 bases, the J end by 3 bases, with 12 bases between. Germline V gene data show CDR1 as MDHEN and CDR2 as SYDVKM. The CDR3 has 14 amino acids. CDR3 in amino acids: CASRLTETNQPQHF. In DNA form, the CDR3 reads TGTGCCAGCAGACTTACAGAGACCAATCAGCCCCAGCATTTT.

This chain joins TRBV2 and TRBJ2-5; TRBD2 aligns across 7 bases. From germline, CDR1 is SNHLY and CDR2 FYNNEI. The CDR3 totals 17 residues. V lost 6 bases, J lost 5 bases, and 18 bases stayed unmatched. CDR3 coding DNA: TGTGCCAGCAGATACAACCTCGGACTAGTTGGGGGTGAGACCCAGTACTTC. It codes for CASRYNLGLVGGETQYF.

The chain has TRBV4-2 and TRBJ2-1, with D tentatively TRBD2 (6 bases). With 3 bases removed from V and 3 bases from J, the gap between germline ends came to 12 bases. Germline values: CDR1 LGHNA, CDR2 YNFKEQ. The CDR3 length is 15 residues. The CDR3 DNA sequence: TGTGCCAGCAGCCACGGGGGAAGGGGCTACAATGAGCAGTTCTTC. It codes for CASSHGGRGYNEQFF.

The J gene is TRBJ1-2, the V gene TRBV7-2, with D tentatively TRBD1 (5 bases). Trimming pared 5 bases from V and 4 bases from J, leaving 14 bases between. The CDR3 length is 14 residues. In germline, CDR1 is SGHTA, CDR2 FQGNSA. CDR3 residues: CASSPGRASYGYTF. The CDR3 DNA reads as TGTGCCAGCAGCCCAGGGAGAGCTAGCTATGGCTACACCTTC.

The chain has TRBV9 and TRBJ2-1; maybe TRBD1 (6 bases). In germline, CDR1 is SGDLS, CDR2 YYNGEE. The CDR3 extends over 13 amino acids. Between the trimmed V and J ends, which lost 2 bases and 10 bases, there was a span of 13 bases. The CDR3 here is CASSVIGTTEQFF. CDR3 nucleotides: TGTGCCAGCAGCGTCATTGGGACAACCGAGCAGTTCTTC.